The source of this T cell receptor beta chain is a study of T cells in Graves' hyperthyroidism and ophthalmopathy. Findings and caveats of the study: Ophthalmopathy and stable hyperthyroidism were separated by a 13 V-J model.

This CDR3 region has 13 residues. V was pared by 4 bases and J by 6 bases, with 2 bases of the junction left unmatched. CDR1 and CDR2 from the germline V gene are SGHNT and YYREEE (reference sequence). This clonotype was picked up a small number of times. Its specificity is not known. Given a much more abundant clone one base away, this may be a read error. Template material for amplifying TCR beta CDR3 regions consisted of RNA transcripts. An initial round of RT-PCR targeting the TCR CDR3 relied on the HTBI primer set. TCRdb re-analysed the multiplex PCR reads in MiXCR, keeping a single row per CDR3 protein. The top ten clones hold roughly an eighth of a sample with around 600,000 distinct CDR3 sequences, 14% of them seen once. A Clinical Activity Score of at least 3, a NOSPECS grade of at least 4 and a duration under 3 months were recorded in the ophthalmopathy patients.

The clonotype was recovered from a woman between 50 and 59 years old with Graves' ophthalmopathy. Input material: blood. The chain employs TRBV5-4 and TRBJ2-1; 9 bases match TRBD1. As DNA, the CDR3 is TGTGCCAGCAGCAAGACAGGGGGCAATGAGCAGTTCTTC. As protein: CASSKTGGNEQFF.